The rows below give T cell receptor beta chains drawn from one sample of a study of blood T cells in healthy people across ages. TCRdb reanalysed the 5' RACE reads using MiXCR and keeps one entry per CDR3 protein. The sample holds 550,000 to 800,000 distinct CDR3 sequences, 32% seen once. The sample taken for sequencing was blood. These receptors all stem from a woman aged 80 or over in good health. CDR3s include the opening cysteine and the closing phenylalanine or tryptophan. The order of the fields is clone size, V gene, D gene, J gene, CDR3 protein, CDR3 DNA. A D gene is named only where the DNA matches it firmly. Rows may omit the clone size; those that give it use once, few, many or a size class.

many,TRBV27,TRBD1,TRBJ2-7,CASSLVGQGVYEQYF,TGTGCCAGCAGTTTGGTTGGGCAGGGGGTGTACGAGCAGTACTTC
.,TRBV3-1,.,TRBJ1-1,CASSQRVSTEAFF,TGTGCCAGCAGCCAAAGGGTGAGCACTGAAGCTTTCTTT
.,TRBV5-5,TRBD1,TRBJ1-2,CASSARDSYGYTF,TGTGCCAGCAGCGCTAGGGACAGCTATGGCTACACCTTC
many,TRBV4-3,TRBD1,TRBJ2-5,CASSQDPDREETQYF,TGCGCCAGCAGCCAAGACCCCGACAGGGAAGAGACCCAGTACTTC
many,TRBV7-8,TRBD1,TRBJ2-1,CASSLSGTGGNEQFF,TGTGCCAGCAGCTTATCCGGGACAGGGGGCAATGAGCAGTTCTTC
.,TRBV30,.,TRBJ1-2,CAWSVGKVRGDYTF,TGTGCCTGGAGTGTAGGCAAGGTGCGGGGTGACTACACCTTC
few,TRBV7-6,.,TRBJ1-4,CASSRASTEREKLFF,TGTGCCAGCAGCCGAGCGTCGACAGAGCGCGAAAAACTGTTTTTT
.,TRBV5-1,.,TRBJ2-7,CASSLGRGLSYEQYF,TGCGCCAGCAGCTTGGGCCGGGGCCTCTCCTACGAGCAGTACTTC
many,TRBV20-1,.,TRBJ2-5,CSATRERGLIETQYF,TGCAGTGCCACCAGGGAGAGGGGCCTCATAGAGACCCAGTACTTC
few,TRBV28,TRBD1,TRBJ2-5,CTTLGRGLGETQYF,TGTACCACTCTTGGCAGGGGGTTAGGAGAGACCCAGTACTTC
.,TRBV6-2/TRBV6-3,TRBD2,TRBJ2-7,CASSSTDSGRAGEQYF,TGTGCCAGCAGTTCGACCGATAGCGGGAGGGCGGGCGAGCAGTACTTC
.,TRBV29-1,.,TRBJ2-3,CSVYIRTDMQYF,TGCAGCGTTTATATTCGCACAGATATGCAGTATTTT
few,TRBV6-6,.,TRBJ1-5,CASSYSGSRGSNQPQHF,TGTGCCAGCAGTTACTCGGGATCTCGGGGGAGCAATCAGCCCCAGCATTTT
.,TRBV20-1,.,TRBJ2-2,CSAYRNTGELFF,TGCAGTGCTTACCGGAACACCGGGGAGCTGTTTTTT
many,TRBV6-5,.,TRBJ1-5,CASSSREWRNQPQHF,TGTGCCAGCAGCTCAAGGGAGTGGCGCAATCAGCCCCAGCATTTT
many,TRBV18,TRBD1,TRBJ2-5,CASSPRTGNGETQYF,TGTGCCAGCTCACCACGGACAGGGAATGGAGAGACCCAGTACTTC
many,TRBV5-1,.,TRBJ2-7,CASSPGGQAHEQYF,TGCGCCAGCAGCCCGGGGGGACAGGCCCACGAGCAGTACTTC
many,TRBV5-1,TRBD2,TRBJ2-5,CASSLSISSGGYVDQETQYF,TGCGCCAGCAGCTTAAGTATTTCTAGCGGGGGGTACGTAGACCAAGAGACCCAGTACTTC
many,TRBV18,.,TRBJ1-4,CASSPDRRTTNEKLFF,TGTGCCAGCTCACCTGACAGGCGTACAACTAATGAAAAACTGTTTTTT
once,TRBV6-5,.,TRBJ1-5,CASTPSAGSNQPQHF,TGTGCCAGCACCCCATCGGCAGGGAGCAATCAGCCCCAGCATTTT
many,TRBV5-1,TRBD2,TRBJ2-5,CASSPSGTRLFQETQYF,TGCGCCAGCAGCCCGTCCGGGACTAGGCTTTTCCAAGAGACCCAGTACTTC
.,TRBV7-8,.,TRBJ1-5,CASSLRTTYWEPQHF,TGTGCCAGCAGCTTAAGGACTACCTACTGGGAGCCCCAGCATTTT
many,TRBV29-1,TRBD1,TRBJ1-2,CSVFQGARNYGYTF,TGCAGCGTCTTCCAGGGGGCGCGAAACTATGGCTACACCTTC
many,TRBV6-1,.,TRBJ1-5,CASSDQRQTNQPQHF,TGTGCCAGCAGTGATCAAAGACAGACTAATCAGCCCCAGCATTTT
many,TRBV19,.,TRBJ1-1,CASSITGAGARAEAFF,TGTGCCAGTAGTATAACGGGAGCAGGGGCGCGGGCTGAAGCTTTCTTT
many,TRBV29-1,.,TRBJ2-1,CSVGSSSYNEQFF,TGCAGCGTTGGGTCTAGCTCCTACAATGAGCAGTTCTTC
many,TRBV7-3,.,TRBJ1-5,CASSLRGGSQPQHF,TGTGCCAGCAGCTTACGAGGGGGAAGTCAGCCCCAGCATTTT
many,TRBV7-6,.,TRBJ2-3,CASSSPPQGDTQYF,TGTGCCAGCAGTTCACCGCCTCAGGGAGATACGCAGTATTTT
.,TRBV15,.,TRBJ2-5,CATSEGLETQYF,TGTGCCACCAGCGAAGGGCTGGAGACCCAGTACTTC
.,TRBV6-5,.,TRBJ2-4,CASSYSGLAKNIQYF,TGTGCCAGCAGCTACTCAGGGTTAGCCAAAAACATTCAGTACTTC
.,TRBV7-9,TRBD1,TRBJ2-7,CASSSQGAQGYEQYF,TGTGCCAGCAGCTCTCAGGGGGCGCAGGGTTACGAGCAGTACTTC
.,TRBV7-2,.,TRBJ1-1,CASNSKRGGSTEAFF,TGTGCCAGCAACTCGAAACGGGGGGGGAGCACTGAAGCTTTCTTT